These 30 T cell receptor beta chains originate from one sample sequenced in a study of T cell repertoires in cytomegalovirus infection. One entry per CDR3 protein, called by TCRdb with MiXCR from the reads. The sample lists about 830,000 distinct CDR3 sequences; approximately 30% were seen once. These receptors' antigens are unknown. The specimen comprised cultured CD8+ T cells from PBMCs, sampled from culture after CMV antigen stimulation. These receptors all stem from a human donor in good health (CMV status not recorded). Some clones in this sample may be carry-over from other donors' samples.

This clonotype was recorded a few times. V usage is TRBV28 and J usage is TRBJ1-2, with D perhaps matching TRBD1 (6 bases). This CDR3 comprises 15 residues. V was clipped by 5 bases and J by 4 bases, with 17 bases between them. Germline V lookup: CDR1 MDHEN, CDR2 SYDVKM. The CDR3 bases are TGTGCCAGCAGTCCACCCCACAGGGACGGCTATGGCTACACCTTC. It yields the protein CASSPPHRDGYGYTF.

This clonotype was recorded a few times. The rearrangement links TRBV7-6 to TRBJ1-2, with D unclear. CDR1 and CDR2 (germline): SGHVS, FNYEAQ. Trimming removed 6 bases from V and 0 bases from J, with 14 bases in between. The CDR3 covers 15 residues. This chain's CDR3 is CASSLPGATNYGYTF. The CDR3 region has the DNA TGTGCCAGCAGTTTACCGGGAGCTACTAACTATGGCTACACCTTC.

The chain is built from TRBV6-5 and TRBJ1-4; D gene uncertain. The CDR3 sequence is 14 residues long. Germline CDR1 is MNHEY and CDR2 is SVGAGI. V was shortened by 5 bases and J by 4 bases, with 11 bases between the two germline ends. CDR3 sequence: CASSVTAGNEKLFF. The DNA for the CDR3 is TGTGCCAGCAGTGTAACAGCCGGTAATGAAAAACTGTTTTTT.

This clonotype was found a few times. The chain is built from TRBV4-2 and TRBJ2-3; D call uncertain. V was clipped by 3 bases and J by 2 bases, with 9 bases between them. Germline V CDR1 and CDR2: LGHNA, YNFKEQ. The CDR3 runs 14 residues. CDR3 in DNA: TGTGCCAGCAGCCATGAAGCTGACACAGATACGCAGTATTTT. Encoded protein: CASSHEADTDTQYF.

In its sample, this clonotype was seen a few times. The V call is TRBV4-2, the J call TRBJ2-7; weak D call: TRBD2 (5 bases). CDR3 length equals 15 residues. The germline V gene has CDR1 LGHNA and CDR2 YNFKEQ. DNA of the CDR3: TGTGCTTCAGCCTCCAACCGAGGGCTGGGCTACGAGCAGTACTTC. As protein: CASASNRGLGYEQYF.

This rearrangement joins TRBV28 to TRBJ2-3, with 10 bases lining up with TRBD2. This CDR3 is built from 16 residues. In germline, CDR1 is MDHEN, CDR2 SYDVKM. The junction had 3 bases not matched to a gene; V was cut back by 3 bases and J by 0 bases. CDR3 residues: CASSFALAGSTDTQYF. The CDR3 nucleotides are TGTGCCAGCAGTTTCGCACTAGCGGGGAGCACAGATACGCAGTATTTT.

Regarding this clonotype: Relative to the germline gene, one junction end is altered; a read error may explain this. This chain uses TRBV12-3 or TRBV12-4 with TRBJ1-5; D is uncertain. The CDR3 totals 15 residues. The CDR3: CASSSFLEGNQLQHF. Written as DNA, the CDR3 is TGTGCCAGCAGCAGTTTCTTAGAGGGCAATCAGCTCCAGCATTTT.

Comments on this clonotype: This may come from a read error, since a much larger clone is one base off. The J gene is TRBJ2-5, the V gene TRBV7-2; D call uncertain. Germline V CDR1 and CDR2: SGHTA, FQGNSA. This CDR3 spans 15 amino acids. The V end lost 1 base, the J end lost 2 bases, and 11 bases lay between the germline ends. The CDR3 region is CASSLGWPIQETQYF. CDR3 in DNA: TGTGCCAGCAGCTTAGGCTGGCCTATACAAGAGACCCAGTACTTC.

To note about this clonotype: A much larger clone differs by one base, so this may be a read error. V is TRBV7-2 and J is TRBJ1-2; D is uncertain. Trimming stripped 3 bases from V and 2 bases from J, with 19 bases between. Germline values: CDR1 SGHTA, CDR2 FQGNSA. CDR3 length equals 17 residues. CDR3 nucleotide sequence: TGTACCAGCAGCTTCGCCATTGGGAGTCAGCAAAACTATGGCTACACCTTC. It encodes CTSSFAIGSQQNYGYTF.

V is TRBV2 and J is TRBJ2-1, with TRBD1 matching over 7 bases. J gave up 6 bases and V 6 bases, and 8 bases lay outside the gene matches. The CDR3 length is 14 residues. Germline V CDR1 and CDR2: SNHLY, FYNNEI. The CDR3 region is CASRTRQGPNEQFF. CDR3 DNA: TGTGCCAGCAGGACCAGACAGGGCCCCAATGAGCAGTTCTTC.

V is TRBV19 and J is TRBJ1-6; D is unresolved. The germline V gene encodes CDR1 LNHDA and CDR2 SQIVND (reference sequence). V lost 3 bases and J lost 5, with 8 bases in between. This CDR3 spans 14 amino acids. The CDR3 DNA is TGTGCCAGTAGTATCGGGTTCGATAATTCACCCCTCCACTTT. Residues: CASSIGFDNSPLHF.

V gene TRBV2 combines with J gene TRBJ2-5; 11 bases align to TRBD2. Unmatched junction bases numbered 8, after V lost 7 bases and J lost 4 bases. CDR1 is SNHLY and CDR2 is FYNNEI in the germline V gene. The CDR3 loop spans 15 amino acids. Here the CDR3 DNA reads TGTGCCAGCACCAGCCGGACTAGCGGGTTAGAGACCCAGTACTTC. Translation gives CASTSRTSGLETQYF.

The J gene is TRBJ2-3, the V gene TRBV10-3; 14 nucleotides align to TRBD2. Germline V CDR1 and CDR2: ENHRY, SYGVKD. The CDR3 covers 16 residues. Trimming removed 11 bases from V and 4 bases from J; junction bases left unmatched: 11. The CDR3 region has the DNA TGTGCCTCCAAGGGGACTAGCGGGGGAGTCGCAGATACGCAGTATTTT. Encoded protein: CASKGTSGGVADTQYF.

The V call is TRBV10-3, the J call TRBJ2-1; 9 nucleotides align to TRBD1. V lost 6 bases and J lost 7; bases outside the gene matches: 10. This CDR3 has 15 residues. In germline, CDR1 is ENHRY, CDR2 SYGVKD. CDR3 sequence reads: CAIRTTGGARNEQFF. The CDR3 nucleotides read TGTGCCATCAGAACTACAGGGGGCGCGCGGAATGAGCAGTTCTTC.

This chain connects TRBV7-3 to TRBJ2-3; possibly TRBD2 for D (6 bases). Germline V gene lookup returns CDR1 SGHTA and CDR2 FQGTGA. The CDR3 is 16 amino acids. The ends were cut back, 1 base at V and 3 bases at J, with 14 bases in the middle. The CDR3 protein is CASSLKQGGLTDTQYF. For the CDR3, the DNA is TGTGCCAGCAGCTTAAAGCAGGGAGGTTTGACAGATACGCAGTATTTT.

Concerning this clonotype itself: The junction shows a germline mismatch at one end, possibly a read error. J is TRBJ1-5 and V is TRBV2; 9 nucleotides agree with TRBD1. The CDR3 runs 17 residues. From germline, CDR1 is SNHLY and CDR2 FYNNEI. The CDR3 spells CANSERGTGNRDQPQHF. The CDR3 DNA sequence: TGTGCCAACAGTGAAAGGGGGACAGGGAATCGGGATCAGCCCCAGCATTTT.

This clonotype was observed a few times. The V and J genes are TRBV7-6 and TRBJ2-1; a possible D gene is TRBD2 (5 bases). V was shortened by 5 bases and J by 7 bases, with 12 bases between the two germline ends. The CDR3 loop spans 13 amino acids. Germline V gene sequence: CDR1 SGHVS, CDR2 FNYEAQ. The DNA of the CDR3 is TGTGCCAGCAGCGGACGGGGTATTAATGAGCAGTTCTTC. Amino acid sequence: CASSGRGINEQFF. The variable domain in full, with the rest retrieved from reference TRBV7-6 and TRBJ2-1, is GAGVSQSPRYKVTKRGQDVALRCDPISGHVSLYWYRQALGQGPEFLTYFNYEAQQDKSGLPNDRFSAERPEGSISTLTIQRTEQRDSAMYRCASSGRGINEQFFGPGTRLTVL.

The chain joins TRBV19 to TRBJ1-5; 7 bases map to TRBD1. V gave up 4 bases and J gave up 1 base; unmatched junction bases: 4. The germline V gene has CDR1 LNHDA and CDR2 SQIVND (reference sequence). This CDR3 comprises 15 residues. The CDR3 here is CASSTRQGSNQPQHF. The CDR3 bases are TGTGCCAGTAGTACTCGACAGGGAAGCAATCAGCCCCAGCATTTT.

This chain joins TRBV6-5 and TRBJ2-5; D gene uncertain. Trimming removed 0 bases at V and 4 bases at J, with 9 bases between. Germline CDR1 reads MNHEY; CDR2 reads SVGAGI. The CDR3 is 14 residues long. The CDR3 sequence is CASSYSAGLETQYF. CDR3 in DNA: TGTGCCAGCAGTTACTCTGCAGGATTAGAGACCCAGTACTTC.

This clonotype was recorded a few times. The gene calls are TRBV12-3 or TRBV12-4 and TRBJ1-2, with TRBD1 identical over 10 bases. The CDR3 totals 14 residues. The J segment lost 7 bases and the V segment lost 5 bases, leaving 7 bases of the junction unmatched. The CDR3 protein is CASSGTGVVGGYTF. The CDR3 bases are TGTGCCAGCAGTGGGACAGGGGTGGTAGGTGGCTACACCTTC.

This clonotype has a handful of counts. This chain uses TRBV4-3 with TRBJ2-2; D is unresolved. This CDR3 has 16 residues. Looked up from germline, CDR1 is LGHNA and CDR2 is YSLEER. Between the trimmed V and J ends, which lost 0 bases and 5 bases, there was a span of 13 bases. CDR3 bases: TGCGCCAGCAGCCAAGACACGGGTCCCAAAACCGGGGAGCTGTTTTTT. Amino acid sequence: CASSQDTGPKTGELFF.

This clonotype appeared many times. V and J are TRBV7-2 and TRBJ1-5; the D is unclear. V was cut by 0 bases and J by 9 bases, with 9 bases left in between. The CDR3 spans 13 residues. Germline CDR1 reads SGHTA; CDR2 reads FQGNSA. DNA for the CDR3: TGTGCCAGCAGCTTAGCTATAGCGCGGCCCCAGCATTTT. This encodes CASSLAIARPQHF.

This clonotype was seen at least ten times. This chain uses TRBV7-6 with TRBJ2-7, with D perhaps matching TRBD1 (6 bases). CDR1 is SGHVS, CDR2 FNYEAQ, per germline. The CDR3 covers 16 residues. V was clipped by 5 bases and J by 0 bases, with 17 bases between them. CDR3: CASSPFGRGLSYEQYF. The CDR3 nucleotides are TGTGCCAGCAGCCCCTTTGGCAGGGGCCTCTCCTACGAGCAGTACTTC.

This chain links TRBV2 with TRBJ2-7; 7 bases agree with TRBD1. The CDR3 consists of 14 residues. Unmatched junction bases numbered 4, after V lost 1 base and J lost 4 bases. Germline V gene data show CDR1 as SNHLY and CDR2 as FYNNEI. Here the CDR3 reads CASSEGDRVYEQYF. The CDR3 nucleotides read TGTGCCAGCAGTGAAGGAGACAGGGTTTACGAGCAGTACTTC.

There are a few counts of this clonotype. J is TRBJ2-3 and V is TRBV18, with unresolved D. The V gene's germline CDR1 is KGHSH and CDR2 LQKENI. Trimming removed 3 bases from V and 1 base from J, with 14 bases in between. The CDR3 loop spans 16 amino acids. The CDR3 bases are TGTGCCAGCTCACCGTACCTAGGAGAGGGCACAGATACGCAGTATTTT. Protein product: CASSPYLGEGTDTQYF.

The rearrangement links TRBV11-2 to TRBJ2-3; unclear D gene. The V and J ends lost 3 bases and 7 bases respectively, with 11 bases between them. The CDR3 extends over 13 amino acids. The germline gives CDR1 SGHAT, CDR2 FQNNGV. Here the CDR3 reads CASSFGQTNTQYF. CDR3 bases: TGTGCCAGCAGCTTCGGTCAAACAAATACGCAGTATTTT.

This clonotype appeared many times. The chain employs TRBV7-8 and TRBJ1-4; 7 bases match TRBD1. Germline CDR1 SGHVS, CDR2 FQNEAQ. The junction had 8 bases not matched to a gene; V was cut back by 5 bases and J by 8 bases. The CDR3 length is 14 residues. CDR3 nucleotides: TGTGCCAGCAGCCCCCCCACAGGGGACGAAAAACTGTTTTTT. Amino acid sequence: CASSPPTGDEKLFF.

This clonotype was counted a few times. The chain couples TRBV27 to TRBJ2-7; no definite D call. Germline V gives CDR1 MNHEY, CDR2 SMNVEV (reference sequence). Trimming stripped 5 bases from V and 7 bases from J, with 9 bases between. The CDR3 is 11 residues long. The CDR3 reads CASSINHEQYF. In DNA form, the CDR3 reads TGTGCCAGCAGTATTAATCATGAGCAGTACTTC.

The chain uses TRBV19 and TRBJ2-1; D is tentatively TRBD1 or TRBD2 (5 bases each). Germline V gene sequence: CDR1 LNHDA, CDR2 SQIVND (reference sequence). V was cut by 4 bases and J by 0 bases, with 10 bases left in between. The CDR3 sequence is 15 residues long. The DNA for the CDR3 is TGTGCCAGTAGTACCTCAGGGACCTCCTACAATGAGCAGTTCTTC. Translated, it gives CASSTSGTSYNEQFF.

As to this clonotype: The junction does not match germline at one end; this may be a read error. This chain uses TRBV6-6 with TRBJ2-3; 9 bases match TRBD2. Germline V gives CDR1 MNHNY, CDR2 SVGAGI (reference sequence). The CDR3 spans 16 residues. The CDR3 DNA reads TGTGCCAACAGTCGGGGCGGGGGGGGGAGCACAGATACGCAGTATTTT. Its translation is CANSRGGGGSTDTQYF.